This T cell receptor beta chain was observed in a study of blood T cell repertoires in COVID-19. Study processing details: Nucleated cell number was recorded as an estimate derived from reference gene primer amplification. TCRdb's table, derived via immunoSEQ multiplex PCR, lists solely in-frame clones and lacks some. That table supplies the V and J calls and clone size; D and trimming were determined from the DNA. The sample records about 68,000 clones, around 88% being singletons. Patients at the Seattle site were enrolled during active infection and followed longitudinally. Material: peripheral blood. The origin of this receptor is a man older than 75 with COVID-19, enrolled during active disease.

The CDR3 DNA reads TGTGCCAGTAGAACCCGGACAGCTGAGGGGACCCAGTACTTC. It codes for CASRTRTAEGTQYF. The V call is TRBV19, the J call TRBJ2-5; a weak D match, TRBD1 (6 bases). The CDR3 loop spans 14 amino acids. The V end was cut by 6 bases, the J end by 7 bases, with 18 bases between. CDR1 and CDR2 (germline): LNHDA, SQIVND (reference sequence).